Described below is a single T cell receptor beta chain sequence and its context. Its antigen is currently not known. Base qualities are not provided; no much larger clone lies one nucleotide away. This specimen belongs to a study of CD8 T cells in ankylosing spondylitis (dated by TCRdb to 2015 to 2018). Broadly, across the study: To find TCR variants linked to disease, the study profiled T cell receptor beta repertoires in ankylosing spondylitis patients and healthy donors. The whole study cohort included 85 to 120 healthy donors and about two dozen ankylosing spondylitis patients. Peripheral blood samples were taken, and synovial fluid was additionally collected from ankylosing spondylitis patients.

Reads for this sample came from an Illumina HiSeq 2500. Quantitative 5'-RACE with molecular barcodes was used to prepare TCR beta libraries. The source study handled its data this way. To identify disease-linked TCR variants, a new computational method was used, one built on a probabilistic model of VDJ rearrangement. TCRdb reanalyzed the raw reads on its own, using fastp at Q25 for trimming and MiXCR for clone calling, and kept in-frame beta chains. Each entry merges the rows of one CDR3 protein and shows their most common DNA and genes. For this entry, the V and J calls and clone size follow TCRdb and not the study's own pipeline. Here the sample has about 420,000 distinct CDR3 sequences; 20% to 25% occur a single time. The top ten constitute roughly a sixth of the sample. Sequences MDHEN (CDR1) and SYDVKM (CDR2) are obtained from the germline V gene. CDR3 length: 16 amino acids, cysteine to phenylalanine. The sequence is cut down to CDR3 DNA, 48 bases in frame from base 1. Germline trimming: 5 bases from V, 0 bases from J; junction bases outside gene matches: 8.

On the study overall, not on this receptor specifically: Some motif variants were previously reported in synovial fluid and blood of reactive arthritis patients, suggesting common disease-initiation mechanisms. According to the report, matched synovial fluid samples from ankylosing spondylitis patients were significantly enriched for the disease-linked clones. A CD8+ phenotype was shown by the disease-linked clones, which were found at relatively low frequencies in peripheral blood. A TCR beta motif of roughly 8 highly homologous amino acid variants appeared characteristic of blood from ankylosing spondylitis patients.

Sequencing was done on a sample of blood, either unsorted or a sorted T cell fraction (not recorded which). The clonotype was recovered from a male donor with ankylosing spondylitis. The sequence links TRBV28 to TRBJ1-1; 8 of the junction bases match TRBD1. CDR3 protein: CASSPGQGYMNTEAFF. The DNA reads TGTGCCAGCAGTCCCGGACAGGGATATATGAACACTGAAGCTTTCTTT.